The 32 T cell receptor beta chains below come from one sample, sequenced in a study of Ad26.COV2.S vaccination and SARS-CoV-2 variants. The repertoire was sequenced with immunoSEQ multiplex PCR; TCRdb's copy has only in-frame clones and lacks some. This sample has roughly 410,000 clones, with approximately 83% found just once. Treatment noted: about 20 received Ad26.COV2.S at low or high dose, single or two shots; roughly five received placebo; per-sample allocation not given. The samples were gathered on day 63 after the first injection of vaccine or placebo. This specimen was peripheral blood, taken in a trial of Ad26.COV2.S vaccine versus placebo. These receptors all stem from a person between 18 and 60 years old who received the Ad26.COV2.S COVID-19 vaccine or a placebo.

The genes are TRBV10-3 and TRBJ2-7; 9 bases align to TRBD2. This CDR3 comprises 12 residues. Germline-derived CDR1 and CDR2 are ENHRY and SYGVKD. Germline trimming cut 11 bases from V and 4 bases from J; bases unmatched to any gene: 6. As DNA, the CDR3 is TGTGCCGTCGGGCTAGCGGGATACGAGCAGTACTTC. Translating it yields CAVGLAGYEQYF.

The sample holds a few counts of this clone. The J gene is TRBJ2-5, the V gene TRBV7-3, with 7 bases that match TRBD2. CDR1 is SGHTA and CDR2 is FQGTGA in the germline V gene. V lost 5 bases and J lost 4; bases outside the gene matches: 4. This CDR3 is built from 13 residues. The CDR3 bases are TGTGCCAGCAGCAGGACTAGTATAGAGACCCAGTACTTC. Translating gives CASSRTSIETQYF.

This chain links TRBV7-9 with TRBJ1-5, with a possible D match to TRBD1 (6 bases). V was cut by 5 bases and J by 7 bases, with 12 bases left in between. The CDR3 loop spans 13 amino acids. Looked up from germline, CDR1 is SEHNR and CDR2 is FQNEAQ (reference sequence). CDR3 sequence: CASSTQTGQPQHF. The CDR3 DNA is TGTGCCAGCAGCACTCAAACAGGGCAGCCCCAGCATTTT. Variable domain in full (rest from reference TRBV7-9 and TRBJ1-5): DTGVSQNPRHKITKRGQNVTFRCDPISEHNRLYWYRQTLGQGPEFLTYFQNEAQLEKSRLLSDRFSAERPKGSFSTLEIQRTEQGDSAMYLCASSTQTGQPQHFGDGTRLSIL.

This clone was observed a few times. This rearrangement joins TRBV6-5 to TRBJ2-7, with 9 nucleotides matching TRBD2. The ends lost 7 bases at V and 0 bases at J; junction bases unmatched: 7. Germline CDR1 is MNHEY and CDR2 is SVGAGI. This CDR3 is built from 15 residues. The CDR3 protein is CASTPYSGSSYEQYF. In DNA form, the CDR3 reads TGTGCCAGCACTCCCTATAGCGGGAGCTCCTACGAGCAGTACTTC.

This clone showed up just once. CDR3 nucleotide sequence: TGCGCCAGCAGAAATACCGGATCAACCAATGAGCAGTTCTTC. Residues: CASRNTGSTNEQFF. The J gene is TRBJ2-1, the V gene TRBV5-1; D is ambiguous. Trimming stripped 5 bases from V and 6 bases from J, with 15 bases between. Germline V gene lookup returns CDR1 SGHRS and CDR2 YFSETQ. The CDR3 loop spans 14 amino acids.

This rearrangement joins TRBV2 to TRBJ1-2, with TRBD1 matching over 10 bases. The CDR3 is 14 amino acids. The V segment lost 5 bases and the J segment 4 bases; nucleotides outside the gene matches: 4. Germline loops: CDR1 SNHLY, CDR2 FYNNEI. The CDR3 loop reads CASSSDRGIYGYTF. The CDR3 DNA reads TGTGCCAGCAGTTCGGACAGGGGGATCTATGGCTACACCTTC.

J is TRBJ1-1 and V is TRBV9, with 11 bases matching TRBD1. V shed 3 bases and J 4 bases; nucleotides not matched to a gene: 2. This CDR3 has 14 amino acids. Germline V gene sequence: CDR1 SGDLS, CDR2 YYNGEE. The CDR3, as DNA: TGTGCCAGCAGCGCCGGGACAGGGGGCACTGAAGCTTTCTTT. This gives the protein CASSAGTGGTEAFF.

This rearrangement joins TRBV12-3 or TRBV12-4 to TRBJ1-1; D unresolved. The V end was cut by 2 bases, the J end by 1 base, with 5 bases between. The CDR3 has 13 residues. This CDR3 reads CASSLWRNTEAFF. In DNA, the CDR3 is TGTGCCAGCAGTTTATGGCGGAACACTGAAGCTTTCTTT.

This clone was seen just once. The V gene is TRBV7-8, the J gene TRBJ1-4; weak D call: TRBD1 (6 bases). In germline, CDR1 is SGHVS, CDR2 FQNEAQ. This CDR3 has 17 residues. The V and J ends lost 5 bases and 4 bases respectively, with 20 bases between them. The CDR3 protein is CASSPTPPTGFNEKLFF. As DNA, the CDR3 is TGTGCCAGCAGCCCAACCCCCCCGACAGGATTTAATGAAAAACTGTTTTTT.

The rearrangement links TRBV30 to TRBJ1-5, with a tentative D call TRBD1 (5 bases). Germline loops: CDR1 GTSNPN, CDR2 SVGIG (reference sequence). This CDR3 spans 16 amino acids. V lost 4 bases to trimming and J lost 6 bases, with 22 bases between them. CDR3 sequence (DNA): TGTGCCTGGACCCCCCAAGGTAAGGGGTCGGGTCAGCCCCAGCATTTT. Amino acid sequence: CAWTPQGKGSGQPQHF.

This chain links TRBV11-3 with TRBJ2-2; D may be TRBD2 (6 bases). V lost 5 bases and J lost 3, with 19 bases in between. The V gene's germline CDR1 is SGHNT and CDR2 YENEEA. The CDR3 runs to 17 residues. The CDR3 protein is CASSPGGWDLDTGELFF. In DNA form, the CDR3 reads TGTGCCAGCAGCCCAGGAGGGTGGGACCTCGACACCGGGGAGCTGTTTTTT.

Written as DNA, the CDR3 is TGCGCCAGCAGCCAAGACGCGGGGGGAGGCTATGGCTACACCTTC. It yields the protein CASSQDAGGGYGYTF. The rearrangement links TRBV4-3 to TRBJ1-2, with D perhaps matching TRBD1 (5 bases). Germline values: CDR1 LGHNA, CDR2 YSLEER. CDR3 length equals 15 residues. Trimming left V 0 bases short and J 4 bases short, with 12 bases between.

The V gene is TRBV5-4, the J gene TRBJ1-2, with D possibly being TRBD1 (5 bases). The CDR3 has 12 residues. Germline lookup yields CDR1 SGHNT and CDR2 YYREEE (reference sequence). Trimming removed 4 bases from V and 8 bases from J, with 12 bases in between. CDR3 nucleotide sequence: TGTGCCAGCAGCCGGGACGAGGTAGGCTACACCTTC. Translated, it gives CASSRDEVGYTF.

This clone was recorded only once. The chain carries TRBV11-2 and TRBJ2-7; possible D gene TRBD2, 6 bases. Germline V gene sequence: CDR1 SGHAT, CDR2 FQNNGV. This CDR3 contains 15 residues. The V and J ends lost 5 bases and 2 bases respectively, with 16 bases between them. In DNA, the CDR3 is TGTGCCAGCAGCCTGGGCGGGACCTCTCCCTACGAGCAGTACTTC. Amino acids: CASSLGGTSPYEQYF.

The chain combines TRBV12-5 with TRBJ2-2, with 9 bases that match TRBD1. CDR1 is LGHNT, CDR2 FRNRAP, per germline. With V trimmed by 1 base and J by 0 bases, 3 bases remained unmatched. The CDR3 sequence is 17 residues long. This CDR3 is CASGLGQGGANTGELFF. As DNA, the CDR3 is TGTGCTAGTGGTTTGGGACAGGGGGGCGCGAACACCGGGGAGCTGTTTTTT.

The chain joins TRBV30 to TRBJ1-3, with TRBD1 identical over 7 bases. J was trimmed by 1 base and V by 5 bases; bases with no gene match: 8. This CDR3 has 15 amino acids. The germline V gene has CDR1 GTSNPN and CDR2 SVGIG (reference sequence). Here the CDR3 reads CAWGRDSYSGNTIYF. The CDR3 DNA is TGTGCCTGGGGGAGGGACAGCTATTCTGGAAACACCATATATTTT.

A single count supports this clone. Relative to the germline gene, one junction end is altered; a read error may explain this. The V call is TRBV20-1, the J call TRBJ1-1; 8 nucleotides match TRBD1. Germline V gives CDR1 DFQATT, CDR2 SNEGSKA (reference sequence). This CDR3 spans 10 amino acids. CDR3 coding DNA: TGCAGTGCTCAACGGACAGGGCGCGCATTT. This gives the protein CSAQRTGRAF.

This clone was observed a handful of times. The chain links TRBV5-1 to TRBJ2-5, with 7 positions matching TRBD1. This CDR3 comprises 15 residues. Trimming at V came to 4 bases and at J to 1 base, leaving 7 bases not matched to a gene. The V gene's germline CDR1 is SGHRS and CDR2 YFSETQ. The CDR3 reads CASSPAPGGQETQYF. As DNA, the CDR3 is TGCGCCAGCAGCCCAGCCCCAGGGGGCCAAGAGACCCAGTACTTC.

This clone was detected a few times. This chain uses TRBV5-1 with TRBJ2-7, with a tentative D call TRBD1 (5 bases). This CDR3 region has 18 residues. V lost 6 bases to trimming and J lost 3 bases, with 28 bases between them. Germline-derived CDR1 and CDR2 are SGHRS and YFSETQ. The CDR3, as DNA: TGCGCCAGCACACGATTAGGGCAGGGAACCTCCCCGTACTACGAGCAGTACTTC. Its translation is CASTRLGQGTSPYYEQYF.

Comment on this clone: Just one base apart from a much larger clone, this may be a read error. The chain carries TRBV6-6 and TRBJ1-1; D may be TRBD1 (5 bases). This CDR3 region has 13 residues. Trimming stripped 6 bases from V and 0 bases from J, with 8 bases between. The V gene's germline CDR1 is MNHNY and CDR2 SVGAGI (reference sequence). In DNA form, the CDR3 reads TGTGCCAGCAGCCTACAGGTGAACACTGAAGCTTTCTTT. It specifies CASSLQVNTEAFF.

The count of this clone is one. The chain uses TRBV6-2 or TRBV6-3 and TRBJ2-7; 12 nucleotides line up with TRBD2. The CDR3 loop spans 17 amino acids. The germline gives CDR1 MNHEY, CDR2 SVGEGT. The trim removed 2 bases at V and 2 bases at J, leaving 7 bases unmatched. The CDR3, as DNA: TGTGCCAGCAGTTACCGGACTAGCGGGACCAAGGCCTACGAGCAGTACTTC. This encodes CASSYRTSGTKAYEQYF.

This chain joins TRBV29-1 and TRBJ1-1; no clear D gene. The CDR3 is made up of 14 amino acids. Germline V gives CDR1 SQVTM, CDR2 ANQGSEA. Trimming removed 4 bases from V and 6 bases from J, with 18 bases in between. The CDR3 DNA follows: TGCAGCGTTGTTATAAGGACCCGGAGCCCTGAAGCTTTCTTT. As protein: CSVVIRTRSPEAFF. The entire variable domain, with the rest obtained from reference TRBV29-1 and TRBJ1-1, is as follows: SAVISQKPSRDICQRGTSLTIQCQVDSQVTMMFWYRQQPGQSLTLIATANQGSEATYESGFVIDKFPISRPNLTFSTLTVSNMSPEDSSIYLCSVVIRTRSPEAFFGQGTRLTVV.

V gene TRBV28 combines with J gene TRBJ1-2; tentative D call: TRBD1 (5 bases). The CDR3 covers 13 residues. Germline values: CDR1 MDHEN, CDR2 SYDVKM. V lost 6 bases and J 8 bases, leaving 16 bases between the germline ends. The CDR3 reads CASSQTGRDGYTF. The CDR3 DNA sequence: TGTGCCAGCAGCCAGACCGGGAGGGACGGCTACACCTTC.

The chain joins TRBV5-1 to TRBJ1-1, with 7 bases lining up with TRBD1. The J segment lost 1 base and the V segment lost 4 bases, leaving 4 bases of the junction unmatched. Germline assignment: CDR1 SGHRS and CDR2 YFSETQ. There are 14 residues in the CDR3. In DNA, the CDR3 is TGCGCCAGCAGCCGACGACAGGGGAACACTGAAGCTTTCTTT. It translates to CASSRRQGNTEAFF.

Only one count was recorded for this clone. This chain joins TRBV11-2 and TRBJ2-5; D might be TRBD1 (5 bases). CDR3 length: 14 residues. The V gene's germline CDR1 is SGHAT and CDR2 FQNNGV. V lost 5 bases, J lost 7 bases, and 17 bases lay in between. The DNA for the CDR3 is TGTGCCAGCAGCCCCGGACGGCAGGGTAGGACCCAGTACTTC. Translation gives CASSPGRQGRTQYF.

This clone came up a few times. The CDR3 spells CASSERKIPYEQYF. CDR3 sequence (DNA): TGTGCCAGCAGTGAACGTAAGATCCCCTACGAGCAGTACTTC. V usage is TRBV2 and J usage is TRBJ2-7; no reliable D call. Trimming shortened V by 2 bases and J by 2 bases, and 10 bases separated the two germline ends. The V gene's germline CDR1 is SNHLY and CDR2 FYNNEI. The CDR3 sequence is 14 residues long.

The chain is built from TRBV4-2 and TRBJ1-5, with D perhaps TRBD1 (5 bases). The length of the CDR3 is 14 residues. Germline loops: CDR1 LGHNA, CDR2 YNFKEQ. With 1 base removed from V and 6 bases from J, the gap between germline ends came to 10 bases. The CDR3 DNA reads TGTGCCAGCAGCCAAGCCGGGACCCCTCAGCCCCAGCATTTT. Translating it yields CASSQAGTPQPQHF.

This clone was found once. V and J are TRBV7-2 and TRBJ1-1; D might be TRBD1 (5 bases). Trimming removed 7 bases from V and 2 bases from J, with 20 bases in between. The CDR3 has 16 amino acids. Germline V lookup: CDR1 SGHTA, CDR2 FQGNSA. CDR3 bases: TGTGCCAGCAAGAACAACCCGGGACGGGGTAACACTGAAGCTTTCTTT. Translation: CASKNNPGRGNTEAFF.

The rearrangement links TRBV29-1 to TRBJ2-1; D call uncertain. The CDR3 covers 11 residues. V shed 4 bases and J shed 6 bases, with 7 bases lying between them. The germline gives CDR1 SQVTM, CDR2 ANQGSEA. The CDR3 loop is CSVAVVNEQFF. In DNA, the CDR3 is TGCAGCGTTGCAGTGGTCAATGAGCAGTTCTTC.

The CDR3 DNA reads as TGTGCCAGCAGTGAAGACCTTAGACTAGCGCCGTACTTC. This gives the protein CASSEDLRLAPYF. The chain recombines TRBV2 with TRBJ2-7; TRBD2 aligns across 8 bases. Trimming at V came to 1 base and at J to 12 bases, leaving 8 bases not matched to a gene. The CDR3 length is 13 residues. Germline-derived CDR1 and CDR2 are SNHLY and FYNNEI.

This clone appeared a single time. The rearrangement joins TRBV19 to TRBJ2-7; possibly TRBD1 for D (7 bases). Looked up from germline, CDR1 is LNHDA and CDR2 is SQIVND (reference sequence). This CDR3 is built from 15 residues. V lost 4 bases and J 0 bases, leaving 13 bases between the germline ends. The CDR3 coding sequence is TGTGCCAGTAGTAGACGACAGGGAGGCTCCTACGAGCAGTACTTC. As protein: CASSRRQGGSYEQYF.

The rearrangement links TRBV7-3 to TRBJ2-3, with TRBD2 identical over 11 bases. The ends lost 5 bases at V and 5 bases at J; junction bases unmatched: 6. The V gene's germline CDR1 is SGHTA and CDR2 FQGTGA. This CDR3 spans 15 amino acids. This CDR3 is CASSPGGTSGDTQYF. CDR3 coding DNA: TGTGCCAGCAGCCCCGGGGGGACTAGCGGAGATACGCAGTATTTT.